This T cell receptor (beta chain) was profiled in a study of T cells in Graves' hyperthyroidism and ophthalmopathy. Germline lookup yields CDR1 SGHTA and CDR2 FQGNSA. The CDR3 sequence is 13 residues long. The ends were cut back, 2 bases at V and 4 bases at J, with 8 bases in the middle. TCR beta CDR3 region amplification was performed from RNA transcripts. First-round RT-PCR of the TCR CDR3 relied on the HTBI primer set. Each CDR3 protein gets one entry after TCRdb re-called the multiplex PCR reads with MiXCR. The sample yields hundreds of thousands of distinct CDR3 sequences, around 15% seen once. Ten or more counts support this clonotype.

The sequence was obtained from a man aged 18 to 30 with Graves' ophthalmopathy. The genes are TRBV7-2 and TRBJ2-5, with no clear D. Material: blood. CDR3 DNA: TGTGCCAGCAGCTTATACAGTAGAGAGACCCAGTACTTC. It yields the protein CASSLYSRETQYF. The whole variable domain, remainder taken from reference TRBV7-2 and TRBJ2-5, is GAGVSQSPSNKVTEKGKDVELRCDPISGHTALYWYRQSLGQGLEFLIYFQGNSAPDKSGLPSDRFSAERTGGSVSTLTIQRTQQEDSAVYLCASSLYSRETQYFGPGTRLLVL.